The 29 T cell receptor beta chains below all came from one sample that was sequenced in a study of cytomegalovirus exposure and HLA in healthy donors. The PCR was carried out with 60 Vbeta primers and 13 Jbeta primers. Measured with immunoSEQ multiplex PCR; TCRdb has only the in-frame clones, and not every one. In all, the sample yields approximately 93,000 clones. The sample taken for sequencing was PBMCs. These TCRs come from a woman in her twenties or thirties in good health and CMV-seronegative.

This chain uses TRBV5-4 with TRBJ1-1; possibly TRBD1 for D (5 bases). This CDR3 contains 15 residues. Looked up from germline, CDR1 is SGHNT and CDR2 is YYREEE (reference sequence). V dropped 3 bases and J dropped 4 bases, with 16 bases sitting between them. CDR3 bases: TGTGCCAGCAGCTCGGGGGGGGATCGCGGCACTGAAGCTTTCTTT. This translates into CASSSGGDRGTEAFF.

The chain links TRBV5-1 to TRBJ2-1; no definite D call. Between the trimmed V and J ends, which lost 0 bases and 3 bases, there was a span of 10 bases. CDR1 SGHRS and CDR2 YFSETQ come from the germline V gene. The CDR3 runs to 15 residues. Here the CDR3 DNA reads TGCGCCAGCAGCTTGGATCAGGTTAGCTACAATGAGCAGTTCTTC. It is translated as CASSLDQVSYNEQFF.

V gene TRBV2 combines with J gene TRBJ2-7, with D tentatively TRBD1 (5 bases). V dropped 3 bases and J dropped 0 bases, with 9 bases sitting between them. The CDR3 is 14 residues long. The germline CDR1 and CDR2 sequences are SNHLY and FYNNEI. The CDR3 sequence is CASSETVYSYEQYF. DNA for the CDR3: TGTGCCAGCAGTGAGACAGTTTACTCCTACGAGCAGTACTTC.

The rearrangement joins TRBV7-3 to TRBJ1-1; maybe TRBD1 (5 bases). V lost 5 bases, J lost 0 bases, and 10 bases lay in between. Germline V CDR1 and CDR2: SGHTA, FQGTGA. The CDR3 loop spans 14 amino acids. The CDR3 region has the DNA TGTGCCAGCAGCGTGGACACCTTGAACACTGAAGCTTTCTTT. This gives the protein CASSVDTLNTEAFF.

About this clone: Mismatch with germline at one junction end may stem from a read error. The chain combines TRBV19 with TRBJ1-5; a weak D match, TRBD1 (5 bases). CDR1 is LNHDA and CDR2 is SQIVND in the germline V gene (reference sequence). The CDR3 is 14 amino acids. For the CDR3, the DNA is TGTGCCAGTAGGAAGGCAGGGTACAATCGGCCCCAGCATTTT. Translating gives CASRKAGYNRPQHF.

The chain is built from TRBV28 and TRBJ1-5; a possible D gene is TRBD1 (5 bases). Trimming took 7 bases from V and 0 from J, leaving 16 bases between them. This CDR3 is built from 16 residues. Per germline, CDR1 MDHEN and CDR2 SYDVKM. Here the CDR3 DNA reads TGTGCCAGCATCCCGGGGGGGAGTTATAGCAATCAGCCCCAGCATTTT. This encodes CASIPGGSYSNQPQHF.

The chain couples TRBV4-1 to TRBJ2-7; tentative D call: TRBD1 (5 bases). The CDR3 covers 16 residues. The germline V gene has CDR1 MGHRA and CDR2 YSYEKL. V lost 2 bases and J lost 5, with 19 bases in between. The CDR3 region is CASSQLQDLGLDEQYF. The CDR3, as DNA: TGCGCCAGCAGCCAACTACAGGATCTTGGCTTGGACGAGCAGTACTTC.

This sequence joins TRBV5-6 and TRBJ1-1, with unresolved D. The CDR3 is 14 amino acids. V gave up 3 bases and J gave up 1 base, with 10 bases separating them. The germline V gene encodes CDR1 SGHDT and CDR2 YYEEEE. The DNA of the CDR3 is TGTGCCAGCAGCTATCCCGCGCAGAACACTGAAGCTTTCTTT. Its translation is CASSYPAQNTEAFF.

CDR3 sequence reads: CASSLFQGEQYF. The CDR3 nucleotides read TGTGCCAGCAGCTTGTTCCAGGGTGAGCAGTACTTC. V gene TRBV5-4 combines with J gene TRBJ2-7; tentatively, D is TRBD1 (5 bases). With 1 base removed from V and 7 bases from J, the gap between germline ends came to 9 bases. The germline V gene has CDR1 SGHNT and CDR2 YYREEE (reference sequence). The CDR3 runs 12 residues.

The V gene is TRBV6-6, the J gene TRBJ2-7; D is undetermined. The CDR3 runs 15 residues. With 7 bases removed from V and 2 bases from J, the gap between germline ends came to 18 bases. CDR1 is MNHNY, CDR2 SVGAGI, per germline (reference sequence). The CDR3 nucleotides read TGTGCCAGCACCAAAGAGCGTACTGAAACCTACGAGCAGTACTTC. It is translated as CASTKERTETYEQYF.

This chain uses TRBV9 with TRBJ2-3; TRBD2 might be the D (5 bases). Trimming shortened V by 0 bases and J by 5 bases, and 7 bases separated the two germline ends. Germline CDR1 reads SGDLS; CDR2 reads YYNGEE. CDR3 length: 13 amino acids. The chain's CDR3 is CASSVARGDTQYF. The DNA of the CDR3 is TGTGCCAGCAGCGTAGCTCGGGGAGATACGCAGTATTTT.

The chain couples TRBV4-1 to TRBJ2-4; 7 positions agree with TRBD1. V lost 6 bases to trimming and J lost 6 bases; unmatched junction nucleotides: 11. The length of the CDR3 is 15 residues. Germline CDR1 is MGHRA and CDR2 is YSYEKL. The CDR3 DNA follows: TGCGCCAGCAGGGACGGGACAGTTACGGGAAACATTCAGTACTTC. This translates into CASRDGTVTGNIQYF.

This sequence joins TRBV10-3 and TRBJ2-1, with TRBD2 identical over 14 bases. V dropped 2 bases and J dropped 3; count of bases not matched to a gene: 3. Per germline, CDR1 ENHRY and CDR2 SYGVKD. The CDR3 has 17 residues. The CDR3: CAISETGLAGVYNEQFF. CDR3 DNA: TGTGCCATCAGTGAGACGGGACTAGCGGGGGTCTACAATGAGCAGTTCTTC.

The rearrangement joins TRBV19 to TRBJ1-3; unclear D gene. Germline V gives CDR1 LNHDA, CDR2 SQIVND (reference sequence). V lost 5 bases to trimming and J lost 0 bases, with 11 bases between them. This CDR3 is built from 15 residues. CDR3 DNA sequence: TGTGCCAGTAGTCCCACTGGGAGCTCTGGAAACACCATATATTTT. This translates into CASSPTGSSGNTIYF.

V usage is TRBV11-2 and J usage is TRBJ1-4; 11 bases align to TRBD1. The CDR3 loop spans 14 amino acids. V lost 5 bases, J lost 8 bases, and 4 bases stayed unmatched. The V gene's germline CDR1 is SGHAT and CDR2 FQNNGV. CDR3 amino acids: CASSAGQGEEKLFF. DNA for the CDR3: TGTGCCAGCAGCGCGGGACAGGGGGAGGAAAAACTGTTTTTT. Together with reference TRBV11-2 and TRBJ1-4, the CDR3 gives the full variable domain: EAGVAQSPRYKIIEKRQSVAFWCNPISGHATLYWYQQILGQGPKLLIQFQNNGVVDDSQLPKDRFSAERLKGVDSTLKIQPAKLEDSAVYLCASSAGQGEEKLFFGSGTQLSVL.

The chain combines TRBV5-4 with TRBJ2-7; 9 bases match TRBD1. The J segment lost 1 base and the V segment lost 3 bases, leaving 5 bases of the junction unmatched. Germline-derived CDR1 and CDR2 are SGHNT and YYREEE (reference sequence). There are 15 residues in the CDR3. Here the CDR3 DNA reads TGTGCCAGCAGCTACCGGGACAGGGCTTCCTACGAGCAGTACTTC. Its protein is CASSYRDRASYEQYF. Supplemented by reference TRBV5-4 and TRBJ2-7, the full variable domain reads ETGVTQSPTHLIKTRGQQVTLRCSSQSGHNTVSWYQQALGQGPQFIFQYYREEENGRGNFPPRFSGLQFPNYSSELNVNALELDDSALYLCASSYRDRASYEQYFGPGTRLTVT.

The rearrangement links TRBV10-3 to TRBJ1-1; 8 bases agree with TRBD1. The CDR3 runs 14 residues. Trimming cost V 7 bases and J 7 bases; bases outside gene matches: 11. CDR1 and CDR2 from the germline V gene are ENHRY and SYGVKD. The CDR3 coding sequence is TGTGCCATCAAGGGGGTATTAGACAGGGGTGAAGCTTTCTTT. It codes for CAIKGVLDRGEAFF.

This chain joins TRBV28 and TRBJ2-6; D call uncertain. Deletions cut 4 bases from V and 3 bases from J, with 10 bases between. CDR3 length: 15 residues. In germline, CDR1 is MDHEN, CDR2 SYDVKM. The CDR3 nucleotides are TGTGCCAGCAGTTCCACAAAGCGTGGGGCCAACGTCCTGACTTTC. It codes for CASSSTKRGANVLTF. The full variable domain, with the rest looked up from reference TRBV28 and TRBJ2-6, is DVKVTQSSRYLVKRTGEKVFLECVQDMDHENMFWYRQDPGLGLRLIYFSYDVKMKEKGDIPEGYSVSREKKERFSLILESASTNQTSMYLCASSSTKRGANVLTFGAGSRLTVL.

The chain is built from TRBV29-1 and TRBJ2-5, with 7 bases lining up with TRBD2. Losses at the gene ends were 4 bases for V and 2 bases for J; bases not matched to a gene: 13. Germline V CDR1 and CDR2: SQVTM, ANQGSEA. The CDR3 loop spans 16 amino acids. CDR3 sequence: CSVGWRERGWQETQYF. The DNA for the CDR3 is TGCAGCGTTGGTTGGCGGGAGAGGGGTTGGCAAGAGACCCAGTACTTC. Based on the CDR3 plus reference TRBV29-1 and TRBJ2-5, the full variable domain is SAVISQKPSRDICQRGTSLTIQCQVDSQVTMMFWYRQQPGQSLTLIATANQGSEATYESGFVIDKFPISRPNLTFSTLTVSNMSPEDSSIYLCSVGWRERGWQETQYFGPGTRLLVL.

The chain combines TRBV28 with TRBJ2-5, with 7 nucleotides matching TRBD1. The closer fit of TRBJ2-7 to the DNA end suggests the J call may be wrong. The CDR3 has 14 residues. Germline V lookup: CDR1 MDHEN, CDR2 SYDVKM. In nucleotides, the CDR3 is TGTGCCAGCACCCGAGGGACAGCTGTCTACGAGCAGTACTTC. This gives the protein CASTRGTAVYEQYF.

Remarks on this clone: Other DNA sequences in the sample encode the same CDR3. The chain employs TRBV9 and TRBJ2-6, with a tentative D call TRBD1 (5 bases). The CDR3 extends over 16 amino acids. Trimming cost V 4 bases and J 0 bases, with 11 bases left between them. In germline, CDR1 is SGDLS, CDR2 YYNGEE. The CDR3 is CASSPQGLSGANVLTF. Here the CDR3 DNA reads TGTGCCAGCAGCCCTCAGGGTCTCTCTGGGGCCAACGTCCTGACTTTC.

This sequence joins TRBV7-6 and TRBJ1-2; D not certain. V was trimmed by 5 bases and J by 2 bases, leaving 12 bases between them. CDR3 length: 14 residues. CDR1 SGHVS and CDR2 FNYEAQ come from the germline V gene. CDR3 loop: CASSLLAGNYGYTF. The CDR3 DNA sequence: TGTGCCAGCAGCCTCCTGGCAGGCAACTATGGCTACACCTTC.

This chain links TRBV19 with TRBJ1-5; the match to TRBD1 covers 9 bases. The CDR3 contains 16 residues. Germline V gives CDR1 LNHDA, CDR2 SQIVND (reference sequence). The trim removed 3 bases at V and 6 bases at J, leaving 9 bases unmatched. In DNA form, the CDR3 reads TGTGCCAGTAGTATCTGGACAGGGGAGCGGGGTCAGCCCCAGCATTTT. Protein: CASSIWTGERGQPQHF.

This sequence joins TRBV29-1 and TRBJ2-5, with D maybe TRBD1 (6 bases). CDR1 and CDR2 (germline): SQVTM, ANQGSEA. The CDR3 loop spans 13 amino acids. V was shortened by 4 bases and J by 2 bases, with 11 bases between the two germline ends. The CDR3 DNA follows: TGCAGCGTTGGGACAGCCCTACAAGAGACCCAGTACTTC. It translates to CSVGTALQETQYF.

The V and J genes are TRBV28 and TRBJ2-1; D possibly corresponds to TRBD2 (6 bases). V was pared by 2 bases and J by 0 bases, with 14 bases between. Germline CDR1 reads MDHEN; CDR2 reads SYDVKM. The CDR3 length is 17 residues. The CDR3 DNA sequence: TGTGCCAGCAGTTTAGTGCTCGGGCGGGACTCCTACAATGAGCAGTTCTTC. Its translation is CASSLVLGRDSYNEQFF.

The V gene is TRBV7-3, the J gene TRBJ2-6; 10 bases are shared with TRBD1. With 1 base clipped from V and 0 bases from J, the junction kept 9 bases outside the gene matches. Germline V gene sequence: CDR1 SGHTA, CDR2 FQGTGA. The CDR3 covers 20 residues. The CDR3 DNA sequence: TGTGCCAGCAGCTTAAAAGGGACAGGGGTGTCGAGCTCTGGGGCCAACGTCCTGACTTTC. Translating it yields CASSLKGTGVSSSGANVLTF.

The chain carries TRBV29-1 and TRBJ1-2, with D uncertain. The CDR3 has 14 residues. The ends were cut back, 4 bases at V and 2 bases at J, with 14 bases in the middle. Germline V CDR1 and CDR2: SQVTM, ANQGSEA. The CDR3 region has the DNA TGCAGCGTTGTAGAGACACCAGCAAACTATGGCTACACCTTC. Amino acids: CSVVETPANYGYTF.

The chain uses TRBV5-6 and TRBJ1-2; TRBD1 aligns across 9 bases. This CDR3 is built from 14 residues. Germline V gene data show CDR1 as SGHDT and CDR2 as YYEEEE. With 5 bases clipped from V and 2 bases from J, the junction kept 4 bases outside the gene matches. The CDR3: CASRAGTGNYGYTF. The CDR3 DNA sequence: TGTGCCAGCAGGGCCGGGACAGGGAACTATGGCTACACCTTC.

CDR3 region: CASSVESSGSTGETQYF. The CDR3 nucleotides read TGTGCCAGCAGCGTAGAGTCTAGCGGGAGCACGGGAGAGACCCAGTACTTC. This chain joins TRBV9 and TRBJ2-5, with 10 bases identical to TRBD2. Germline values: CDR1 SGDLS, CDR2 YYNGEE. The CDR3 contains 17 residues. Trimming cost V 0 bases and J 4 bases; bases outside gene matches: 9.